The next 5 T cell receptor beta chains were all read from a single sample in a study of siplizumab effects on memory and regulatory T cells. Data came from immunoSEQ multiplex PCR; TCRdb stores just in-frame clones and leaves some out. Among about 15,000 clones, less than 55% were seen once, and the ten largest hold roughly 7%. Cells from the mixed lymphocyte reaction were cocultured for around 6 days at 37°C. Antigens of these TCRs are unknown. The sample comprised CFSE-low (dividing) CD4+ T cells sorted from an allogeneic mixed lymphocyte reaction. The receptors derive from a human donor in good health; the cells came from an allogeneic mixed lymphocyte reaction. Some clones in this sample may be carry-over from other donors' samples.

In its sample, this clone was seen a few times. This chain uses TRBV5-1 with TRBJ2-6; maybe TRBD2 (6 bases). In germline, CDR1 is SGHRS, CDR2 YFSETQ. Trimming pared 4 bases from V and 1 base from J, leaving 18 bases between. The length of the CDR3 is 18 residues. CDR3 in amino acids: CASSPRGTDGSGANVLTF. CDR3 coding DNA: TGCGCCAGCAGCCCACGGGGGACCGACGGATCTGGGGCCAACGTCCTGACTTTC.

With respect to this clone: This may come from a read error, since a much larger clone is one base off. V usage is TRBV6-1 and J usage is TRBJ2-2; TRBD2 aligns across 10 bases. The germline V gene has CDR1 MNHNS and CDR2 SASEGT. The CDR3 contains 17 residues. For the CDR3, the DNA is TGTGCCAGCAGTGGGACTAGCGGTATAATTAACACCGGGGGGCTGTTTTTT. Amino acids: CASSGTSGIINTGGLFF.

There are many counts of this clone. The chain recombines TRBV6-6 with TRBJ2-1; D perhaps matches TRBD2 (6 bases). V was trimmed by 10 bases and J by 5 bases, leaving 15 bases between them. The CDR3 loop spans 13 amino acids. Germline-derived CDR1 and CDR2 are MNHNY and SVGAGI (reference sequence). The DNA for the CDR3 is TGTGCCACTAGTGGTGCGGGAAACAATGAGCAGTTCTTC. Protein: CATSGAGNNEQFF.

This chain joins TRBV11-2 and TRBJ2-1; weak D call: TRBD1 (5 bases). This CDR3 is built from 17 residues. Germline CDR1 SGHAT, CDR2 FQNNGV. Trimming shortened V by 0 bases and J by 7 bases, and 19 bases separated the two germline ends. The CDR3 nucleotides are TGTGCCAGCAGCTTAGATCGCAAGGGGTGGTCGCCTAATGAGCAGTTCTTC. Translation gives CASSLDRKGWSPNEQFF. The full variable domain, with the rest looked up from reference TRBV11-2 and TRBJ2-1, is EAGVAQSPRYKIIEKRQSVAFWCNPISGHATLYWYQQILGQGPKLLIQFQNNGVVDDSQLPKDRFSAERLKGVDSTLKIQPAKLEDSAVYLCASSLDRKGWSPNEQFFGPGTRLTVL.

The rearrangement uses TRBV5-1 and TRBJ2-3; D is unresolved. V was trimmed by 0 bases and J by 6 bases, leaving 11 bases between them. CDR3 length: 14 residues. The V gene's germline CDR1 is SGHRS and CDR2 YFSETQ. CDR3 sequence: CASSLDQNGDTQYF. The CDR3 coding sequence is TGCGCCAGCAGCTTGGATCAAAATGGGGATACGCAGTATTTT.